The sequence of this TCR beta chain was determined in a study of response to subunit inactivated influenza vaccine. Notes on the study in general: Each seasonal influenza vaccination, the authors suggested, recruits few new T cells.

This CDR3 has 13 amino acids. V was clipped by 7 bases and J by 5 bases, with 12 bases between them. TCRdb reprocessed the RT-PCR reads via MiXCR and lists one record per CDR3 protein. The sample includes roughly 460,000 distinct CDR3 sequences, 10% to 11% seen only once; the top ten take roughly 12%. This clonotype was seen at least ten times. What it binds is unknown. This sequence was found in a man aged 50-59 years who received an inactivated influenza vaccine. The specimen comprised PBMCs from blood, sampled roughly 46 days after vaccination. The chain recombines TRBV12-3 or TRBV12-4 with TRBJ1-5; D ambiguous. The CDR3 sequence: CASTLRRDQPQHF. CDR3 sequence (DNA): TGTGCCAGCACCCTTAGGAGAGATCAGCCCCAGCATTTT.